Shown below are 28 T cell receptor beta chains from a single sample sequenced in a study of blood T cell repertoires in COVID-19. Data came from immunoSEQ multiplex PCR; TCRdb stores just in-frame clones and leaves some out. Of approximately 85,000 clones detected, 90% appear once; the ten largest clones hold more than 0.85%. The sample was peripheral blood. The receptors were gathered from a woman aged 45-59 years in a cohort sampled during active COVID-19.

The CDR3 DNA reads as TGCAGCGTTGGATACAGGGGACAGGGGAATGAGCAGTTCTTC. It specifies CSVGYRGQGNEQFF. The rearrangement joins TRBV29-1 to TRBJ2-1, with 10 bases that match TRBD1. The CDR3 length is 14 residues. The V gene end was trimmed by 4 bases and the J gene end by 7 bases; junction bases not matched to a gene: 7. CDR1 is SQVTM, CDR2 ANQGSEA, per germline.

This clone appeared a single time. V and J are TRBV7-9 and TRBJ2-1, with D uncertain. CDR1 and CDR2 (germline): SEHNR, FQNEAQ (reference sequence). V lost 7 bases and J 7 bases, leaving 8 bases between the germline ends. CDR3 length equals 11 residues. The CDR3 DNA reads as TGTGCCAGCACAAGACTGAATGAGCAGTTCTTC. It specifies CASTRLNEQFF. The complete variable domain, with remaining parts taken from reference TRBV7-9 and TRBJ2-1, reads DTGVSQNPRHKITKRGQNVTFRCDPISEHNRLYWYRQTLGQGPEFLTYFQNEAQLEKSRLLSDRFSAERPKGSFSTLEIQRTEQGDSAMYLCASTRLNEQFFGPGTRLTVL.

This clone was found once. In DNA form, the CDR3 reads TGTGCCAGCTCGGGGGGTCAAGGGGCAGATACGCAGTATTTT. Translated, it gives CASSGGQGADTQYF. V and J are TRBV6-6 and TRBJ2-3; 7 nucleotides align to TRBD2. This CDR3 contains 14 residues. V lost 8 bases to trimming and J lost 4 bases; unmatched junction nucleotides: 9. CDR1 is MNHNY and CDR2 is SVGAGI in the germline V gene (reference sequence).

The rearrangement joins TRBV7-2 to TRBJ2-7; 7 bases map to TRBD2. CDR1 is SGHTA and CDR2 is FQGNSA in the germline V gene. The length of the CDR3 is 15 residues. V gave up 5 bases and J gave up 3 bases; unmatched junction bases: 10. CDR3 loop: CASSIGAGSSYEQYF. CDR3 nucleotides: TGTGCCAGCAGCATCGGAGCGGGGTCCAGCTACGAGCAGTACTTC.

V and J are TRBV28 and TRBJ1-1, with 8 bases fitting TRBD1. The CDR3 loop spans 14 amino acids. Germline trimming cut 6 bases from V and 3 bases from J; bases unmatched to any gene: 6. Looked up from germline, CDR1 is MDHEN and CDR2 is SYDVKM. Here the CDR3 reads CASRQGAPYTEAFF. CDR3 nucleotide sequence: TGTGCCAGCAGGCAGGGGGCGCCGTACACTGAAGCTTTCTTT. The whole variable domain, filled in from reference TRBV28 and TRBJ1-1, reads DVKVTQSSRYLVKRTGEKVFLECVQDMDHENMFWYRQDPGLGLRLIYFSYDVKMKEKGDIPEGYSVSREKKERFSLILESASTNQTSMYLCASRQGAPYTEAFFGQGTRLTVV.

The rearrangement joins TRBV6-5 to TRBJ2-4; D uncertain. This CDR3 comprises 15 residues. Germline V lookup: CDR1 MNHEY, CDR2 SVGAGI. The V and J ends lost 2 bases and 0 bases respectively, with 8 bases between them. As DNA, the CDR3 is TGTGCCAGCAGTTACCACAGTCTAGCCAAAAACATTCAGTACTTC. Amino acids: CASSYHSLAKNIQYF.

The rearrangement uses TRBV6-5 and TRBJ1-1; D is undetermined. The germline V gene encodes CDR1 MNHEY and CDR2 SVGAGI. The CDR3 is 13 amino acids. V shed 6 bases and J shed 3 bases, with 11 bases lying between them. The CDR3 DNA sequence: TGTGCCAGCAGCTGGGCCTTTTACACTGAAGCTTTCTTT. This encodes CASSWAFYTEAFF.

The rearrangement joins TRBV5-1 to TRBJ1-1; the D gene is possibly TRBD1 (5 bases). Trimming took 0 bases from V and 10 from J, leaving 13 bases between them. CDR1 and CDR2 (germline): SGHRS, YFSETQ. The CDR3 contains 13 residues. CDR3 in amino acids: CASSLGGAGGAFF. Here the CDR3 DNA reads TGCGCCAGCAGCTTGGGCGGGGCGGGAGGAGCTTTCTTT.

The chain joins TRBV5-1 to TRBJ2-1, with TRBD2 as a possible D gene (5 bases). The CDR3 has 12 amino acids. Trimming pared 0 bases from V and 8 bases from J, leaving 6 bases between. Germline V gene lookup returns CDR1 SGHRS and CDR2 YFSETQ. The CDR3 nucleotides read TGCGCCAGCAGCTTGGACGGGGATGAGCAGTTCTTC. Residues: CASSLDGDEQFF.

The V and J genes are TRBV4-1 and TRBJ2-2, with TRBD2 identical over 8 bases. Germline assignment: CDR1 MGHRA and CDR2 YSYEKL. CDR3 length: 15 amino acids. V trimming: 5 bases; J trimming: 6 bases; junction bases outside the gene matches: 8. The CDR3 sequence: CASSISGNLAGELFF. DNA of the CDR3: TGCGCCAGCAGCATTAGCGGGAATCTAGCCGGGGAGCTGTTTTTT.

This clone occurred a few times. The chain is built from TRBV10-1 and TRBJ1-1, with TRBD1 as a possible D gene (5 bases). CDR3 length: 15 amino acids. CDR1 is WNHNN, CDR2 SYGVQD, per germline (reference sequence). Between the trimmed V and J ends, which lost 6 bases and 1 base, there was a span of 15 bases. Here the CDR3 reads CASSQDSRPNTEAFF. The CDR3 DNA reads TGCGCCAGCAGCCAAGACAGCCGCCCGAACACTGAAGCTTTCTTT.

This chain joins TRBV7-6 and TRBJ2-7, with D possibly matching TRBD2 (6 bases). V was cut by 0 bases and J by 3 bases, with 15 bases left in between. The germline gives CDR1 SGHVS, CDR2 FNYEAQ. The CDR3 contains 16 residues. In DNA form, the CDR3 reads TGTGCCAGCAGCTTAGCGTCCGGGACTGATTACTACGAGCAGTACTTC. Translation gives CASSLASGTDYYEQYF.

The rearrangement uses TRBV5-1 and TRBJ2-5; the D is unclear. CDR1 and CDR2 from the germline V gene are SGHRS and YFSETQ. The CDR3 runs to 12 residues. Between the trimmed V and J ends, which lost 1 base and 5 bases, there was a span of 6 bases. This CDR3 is CASSLLPETQYF. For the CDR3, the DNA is TGCGCCAGCAGCTTGCTCCCGGAGACCCAGTACTTC.

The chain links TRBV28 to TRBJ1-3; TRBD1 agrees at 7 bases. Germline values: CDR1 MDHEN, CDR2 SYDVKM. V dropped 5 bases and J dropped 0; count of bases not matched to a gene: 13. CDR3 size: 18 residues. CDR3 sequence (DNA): TGTGCCAGCAGTCCGAACTCGGACAGGACACTCTCTGGAAACACCATATATTTT. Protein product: CASSPNSDRTLSGNTIYF.

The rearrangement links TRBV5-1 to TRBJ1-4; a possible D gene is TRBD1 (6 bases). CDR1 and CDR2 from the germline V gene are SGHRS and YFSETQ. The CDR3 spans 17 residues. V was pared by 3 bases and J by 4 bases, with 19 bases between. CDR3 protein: CASSWGLRGAINEKLFF. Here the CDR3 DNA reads TGCGCCAGCAGCTGGGGTCTACGGGGGGCAATTAATGAAAAACTGTTTTTT.

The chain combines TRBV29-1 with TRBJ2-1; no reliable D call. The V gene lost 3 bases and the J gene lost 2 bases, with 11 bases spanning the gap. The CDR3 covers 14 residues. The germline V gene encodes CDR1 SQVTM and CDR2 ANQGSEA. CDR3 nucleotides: TGCAGCGTTGAGAGGCCCCCAGCCTACAATGAGCAGTTCTTC. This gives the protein CSVERPPAYNEQFF.

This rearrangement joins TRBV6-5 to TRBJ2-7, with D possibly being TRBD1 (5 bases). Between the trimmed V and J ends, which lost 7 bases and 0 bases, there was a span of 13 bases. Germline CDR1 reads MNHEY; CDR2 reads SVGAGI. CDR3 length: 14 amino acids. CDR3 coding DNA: TGTGCCAGCACCCAGTACAGGATCTCCTACGAGCAGTACTTC. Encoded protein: CASTQYRISYEQYF.

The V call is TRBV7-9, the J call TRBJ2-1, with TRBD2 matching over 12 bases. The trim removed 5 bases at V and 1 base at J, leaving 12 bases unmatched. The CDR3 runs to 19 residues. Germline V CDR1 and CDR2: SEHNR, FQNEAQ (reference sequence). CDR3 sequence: CASSPRLAGEVGSYNEQFF. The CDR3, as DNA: TGTGCCAGCAGCCCGAGACTAGCGGGAGAGGTAGGGTCCTACAATGAGCAGTTCTTC.

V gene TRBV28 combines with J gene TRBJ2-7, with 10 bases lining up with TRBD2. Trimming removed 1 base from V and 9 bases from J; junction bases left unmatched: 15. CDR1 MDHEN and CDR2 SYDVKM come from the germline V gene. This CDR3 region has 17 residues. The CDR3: CASSLYGTSAYTRGQYF. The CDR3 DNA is TGTGCCAGCAGTTTATATGGGACTAGCGCCTATACTAGGGGGCAGTACTTC.

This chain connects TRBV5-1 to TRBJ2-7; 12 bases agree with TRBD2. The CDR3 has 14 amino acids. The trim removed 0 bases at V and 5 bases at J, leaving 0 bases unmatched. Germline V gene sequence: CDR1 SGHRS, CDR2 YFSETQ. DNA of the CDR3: TGCGCCAGCAGCTTGGGACTAGCGGGGGACGAGCAGTACTTC. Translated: CASSLGLAGDEQYF. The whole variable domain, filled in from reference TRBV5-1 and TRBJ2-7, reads KAGVTQTPRYLIKTRGQQVTLSCSPISGHRSVSWYQQTPGQGLQFLFEYFSETQRNKGNFPGRFSGRQFSNSRSEMNVSTLELGDSALYLCASSLGLAGDEQYFGPGTRLTVT.

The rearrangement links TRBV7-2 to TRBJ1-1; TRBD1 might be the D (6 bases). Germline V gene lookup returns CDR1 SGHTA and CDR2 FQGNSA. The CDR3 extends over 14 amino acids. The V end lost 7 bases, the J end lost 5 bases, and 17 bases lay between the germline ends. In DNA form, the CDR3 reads TGTGCCAGCACCCCGGGGGGGCGAGGGACTGAAGCTTTCTTT. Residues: CASTPGGRGTEAFF.

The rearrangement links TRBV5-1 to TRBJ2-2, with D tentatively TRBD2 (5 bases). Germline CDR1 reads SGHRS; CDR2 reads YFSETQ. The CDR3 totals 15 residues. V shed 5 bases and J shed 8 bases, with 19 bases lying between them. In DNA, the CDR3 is TGCGCCAGCAGTCCCGCCCACGTAGCGTCTGGGGAGCTGTTTTTT. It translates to CASSPAHVASGELFF.

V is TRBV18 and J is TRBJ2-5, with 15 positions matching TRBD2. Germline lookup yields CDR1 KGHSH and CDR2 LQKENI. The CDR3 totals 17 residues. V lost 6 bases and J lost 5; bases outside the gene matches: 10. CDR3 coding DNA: TGTGCCAGCTCCCCTAAGGGACTAGCGGGAGGTACGGAGACCCAGTACTTC. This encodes CASSPKGLAGGTETQYF.

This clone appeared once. The CDR3: CASSSSGVNTGELFF. The CDR3 bases are TGCGCCAGCAGCTCTAGCGGGGTGAACACCGGGGAGCTGTTTTTT. V gene TRBV5-1 combines with J gene TRBJ2-2, with 9 bases that match TRBD2. V lost 3 bases to trimming and J lost 1 base; unmatched junction nucleotides: 1. CDR1 and CDR2 from the germline V gene are SGHRS and YFSETQ. This CDR3 has 15 residues.

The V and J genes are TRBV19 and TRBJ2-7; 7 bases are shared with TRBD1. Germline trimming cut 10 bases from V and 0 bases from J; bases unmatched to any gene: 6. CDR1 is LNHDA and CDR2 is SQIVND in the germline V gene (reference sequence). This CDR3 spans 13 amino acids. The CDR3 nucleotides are TGTGCCACTCGGGACAGCCTCTCCTACGAGCAGTACTTC. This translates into CATRDSLSYEQYF.

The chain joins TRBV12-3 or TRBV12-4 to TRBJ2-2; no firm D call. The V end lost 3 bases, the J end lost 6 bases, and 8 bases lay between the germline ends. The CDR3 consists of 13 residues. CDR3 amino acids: CASSFQVAGELFF. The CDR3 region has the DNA TGTGCCAGCAGTTTTCAGGTTGCCGGGGAGCTGTTTTTT.

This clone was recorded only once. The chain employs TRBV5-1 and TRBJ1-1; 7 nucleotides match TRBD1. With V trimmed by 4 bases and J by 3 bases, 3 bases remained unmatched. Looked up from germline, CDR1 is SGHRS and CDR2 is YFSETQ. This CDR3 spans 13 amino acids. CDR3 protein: CASSATGYTEAFF. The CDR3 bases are TGCGCCAGCAGCGCGACAGGGTACACTGAAGCTTTCTTT.

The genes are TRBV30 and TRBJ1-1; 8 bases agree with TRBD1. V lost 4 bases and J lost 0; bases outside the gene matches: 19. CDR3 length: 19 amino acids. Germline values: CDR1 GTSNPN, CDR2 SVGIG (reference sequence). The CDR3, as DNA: TGTGCCTGGACACCTACACAGTGGACAGGGCGAGGGATGAACACTGAAGCTTTCTTT. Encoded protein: CAWTPTQWTGRGMNTEAFF.